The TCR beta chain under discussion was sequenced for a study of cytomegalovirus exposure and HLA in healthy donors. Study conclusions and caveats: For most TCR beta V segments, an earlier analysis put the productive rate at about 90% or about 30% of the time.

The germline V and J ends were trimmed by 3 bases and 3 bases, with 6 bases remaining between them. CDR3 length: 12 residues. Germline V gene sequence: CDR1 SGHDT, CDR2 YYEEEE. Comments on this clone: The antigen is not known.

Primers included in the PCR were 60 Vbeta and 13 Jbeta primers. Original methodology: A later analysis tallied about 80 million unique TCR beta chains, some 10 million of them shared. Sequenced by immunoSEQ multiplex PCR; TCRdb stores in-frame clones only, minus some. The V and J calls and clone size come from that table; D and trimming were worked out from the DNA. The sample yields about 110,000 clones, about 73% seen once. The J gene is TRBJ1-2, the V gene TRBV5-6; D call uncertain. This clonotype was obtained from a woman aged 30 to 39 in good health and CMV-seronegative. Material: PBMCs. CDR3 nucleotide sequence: TGTGCCAGCAGCTCAGCGGACTATGGCTACACCTTC. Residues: CASSSADYGYTF. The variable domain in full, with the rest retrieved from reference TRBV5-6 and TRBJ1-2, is DAGVTQSPTHLIKTRGQQVTLRCSPKSGHDTVSWYQQALGQGPQFIFQYYEEEERQRGNFPDRFSGHQFPNYSSELNVNALLLGDSALYLCASSSADYGYTFGSGTRLTVV.